This passage covers 12 T cell receptor beta chains from one sample sequenced in a study of T cells in Graves' hyperthyroidism and ophthalmopathy. TCR beta CDR3 regions were amplified from RNA transcripts. A first-round RT-PCR of the TCR CDR3 used the HTBI primer set. TCRdb fed the multiplex PCR reads into MiXCR, producing one record per CDR3 protein. The sample yields under 400,000 distinct CDR3 sequences, 18% seen once. Source material: blood. The receptors shown here come from a woman in her forties or fifties with Graves' hyperthyroidism.

This clonotype has a count of ten or more. This chain links TRBV5-1 with TRBJ2-7; unclear D gene. Per the germline V gene, CDR1 is SGHRS and CDR2 is YFSETQ. V dropped 0 bases and J dropped 2 bases, with 6 bases sitting between them. The CDR3 sequence is 13 residues long. The CDR3 sequence: CASSLDSAYEQYF. CDR3 bases: TGCGCCAGCAGCTTGGACAGTGCCTACGAGCAGTACTTC.

J is TRBJ1-1 and V is TRBV30; D remains unclear. The length of the CDR3 is 10 residues. Germline lookup yields CDR1 GTSNPN and CDR2 SVGIG (reference sequence). V was cut by 3 bases and J by 10 bases, with 9 bases left in between. This chain's CDR3 is CAWSPLGAFF. In DNA, the CDR3 is TGTGCCTGGAGCCCCCTAGGAGCTTTCTTT.

There are many counts of this clonotype. This chain joins TRBV2 and TRBJ1-1; perhaps TRBD1 as D (5 bases). V lost 6 bases and J 0 bases, leaving 20 bases between the germline ends. The CDR3 consists of 17 residues. Germline V CDR1 and CDR2: SNHLY, FYNNEI. The CDR3 coding sequence is TGTGCCAGCAGGGAACAGGCCTTAGGAATCATGAACACTGAAGCTTTCTTT. Translated: CASREQALGIMNTEAFF.

This clonotype was detected a few times. The chain is built from TRBV20-1 and TRBJ1-6; D gene unclear. The CDR3 loop spans 13 amino acids. V shed 2 bases and J shed 11 bases, with 13 bases lying between them. Germline CDR1 DFQATT, CDR2 SNEGSKA (reference sequence). CDR3 nucleotide sequence: TGCAGTGCTAGATTGGATGGAGTCCCACCCCTCCACTTT. Translating it yields CSARLDGVPPLHF.

This clonotype was picked up many times. V gene TRBV5-1 combines with J gene TRBJ2-6; 9 nucleotides align to TRBD1. This CDR3 is 17 amino acids long. With V trimmed by 1 base and J by 4 bases, 6 bases remained unmatched. CDR1 is SGHRS and CDR2 is YFSETQ in the germline V gene. In DNA form, the CDR3 reads TGCGCCAGCAGCTTGTCCGGGACAGGGATCGGGGCCAACGTCCTGACTTTC. Encoded protein: CASSLSGTGIGANVLTF.

Notes on this clonotype: A read error may explain this, as a much larger clone is one base away. The gene calls are TRBV2 and TRBJ2-7; D uncertain. This CDR3 spans 14 amino acids. Germline V lookup: CDR1 SNHLY, CDR2 FYNNEI. V was trimmed by 5 bases and J by 6 bases, leaving 17 bases between them. Here the CDR3 reads CASSSGLSACEQYF. The DNA of the CDR3 is TGTGCCAGCAGTTCGGGTCTCTCGGCGTGCGAGCAGTACTTC.

This clonotype showed up many times. The V call is TRBV7-8, the J call TRBJ2-1, with D possibly TRBD2 on 6 matching bases. Germline CDR1 is SGHVS and CDR2 is FQNEAQ. The CDR3 contains 16 residues. V lost 1 base and J 4 bases, leaving 14 bases between the germline ends. The CDR3 here is CASSLDAGLDYNEQFF. In DNA form, the CDR3 reads TGTGCCAGCAGCTTAGATGCGGGACTGGATTACAATGAGCAGTTCTTC. The complete variable domain, with remaining parts taken from reference TRBV7-8 and TRBJ2-1, reads GAGVSQSPRYKVAKRGQDVALRCDPISGHVSLFWYQQALGQGPEFLTYFQNEAQLDKSGLPSDRFFAERPEGSVSTLKIQRTQQEDSAVYLCASSLDAGLDYNEQFFGPGTRLTVL.

V gene TRBV28 combines with J gene TRBJ2-7; the D gene is possibly TRBD2 (5 bases). The V end was cut by 3 bases, the J end by 7 bases, with 13 bases between. CDR1 is MDHEN and CDR2 is SYDVKM in the germline V gene. The CDR3 is made up of 13 amino acids. The CDR3 DNA reads TGTGCCAGCAGTTTCCGGCTTGGCGGGGAGCAGTACTTC. Translation: CASSFRLGGEQYF. Based on the CDR3 plus reference TRBV28 and TRBJ2-7, the full variable domain is DVKVTQSSRYLVKRTGEKVFLECVQDMDHENMFWYRQDPGLGLRLIYFSYDVKMKEKGDIPEGYSVSREKKERFSLILESASTNQTSMYLCASSFRLGGEQYFGPGTRLTVT.

Of note for this clonotype: A much larger clone lies one base from this, so it may be a read error. The rearrangement links TRBV5-1 to TRBJ2-5; either TRBD1 or TRBD2 may fit D (6 bases each). The CDR3 spans 15 residues. CDR1 and CDR2 from the germline V gene are SGHRS and YFSETQ. Between the trimmed V and J ends, which lost 0 bases and 5 bases, there was a span of 14 bases. CDR3: CASSLDTIGGETQYF. Written as DNA, the CDR3 is TGCGCCAGCAGCTTGGACACTATCGGGGGCGAGACCCAGTACTTC.

The chain carries TRBV14 and TRBJ2-7; TRBD2 might be the D (6 bases). V lost 1 base and J 0 bases, leaving 10 bases between the germline ends. CDR3 length: 15 amino acids. The germline V gene has CDR1 SGHDN and CDR2 FVKESK. The CDR3, as DNA: TGTGCCAGCAGCCAAGCTTCGGGACTCTCCTACGAGCAGTACTTC. Its protein is CASSQASGLSYEQYF.

The genes are TRBV28 and TRBJ2-1, with 7 bases identical to TRBD1. CDR3 size: 19 residues. Germline V gene data show CDR1 as MDHEN and CDR2 as SYDVKM. Trimming took 1 base from V and 3 from J; bases not matched to a gene: 15. Written as DNA, the CDR3 is TGTGCCAGCAGTTTATTCTGGGACAGACGATCCTACTTCTACAATGAGCAGTTCTTC. Protein: CASSLFWDRRSYFYNEQFF.

V gene TRBV10-3 combines with J gene TRBJ1-1; 9 bases line up with TRBD1. Per the germline V gene, CDR1 is ENHRY and CDR2 is SYGVKD. There are 13 residues in the CDR3. V shed 10 bases and J 5 bases; nucleotides not matched to a gene: 8. The CDR3 loop reads CATVQGAKTEAFF. CDR3 in DNA: TGTGCCACTGTACAGGGGGCGAAGACTGAAGCTTTCTTT.